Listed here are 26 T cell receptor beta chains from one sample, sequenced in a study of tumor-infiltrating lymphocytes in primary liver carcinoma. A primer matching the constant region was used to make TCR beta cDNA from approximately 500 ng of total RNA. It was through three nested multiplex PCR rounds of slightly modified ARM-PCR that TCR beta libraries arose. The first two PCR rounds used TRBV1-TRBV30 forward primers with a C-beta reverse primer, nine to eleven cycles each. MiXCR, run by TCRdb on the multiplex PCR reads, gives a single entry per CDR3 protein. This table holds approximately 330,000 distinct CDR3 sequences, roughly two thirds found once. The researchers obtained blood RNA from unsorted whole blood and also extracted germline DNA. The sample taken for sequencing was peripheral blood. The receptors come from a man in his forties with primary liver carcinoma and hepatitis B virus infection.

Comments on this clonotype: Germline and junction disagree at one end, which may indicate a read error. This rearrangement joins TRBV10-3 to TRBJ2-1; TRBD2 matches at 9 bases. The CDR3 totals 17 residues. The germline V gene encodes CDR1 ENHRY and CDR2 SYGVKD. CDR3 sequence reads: CAISESTSGRRDNAQFF. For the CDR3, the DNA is TGTGCCATCAGTGAGTCGACTAGCGGAAGGAGGGACAATGCGCAGTTCTTC.

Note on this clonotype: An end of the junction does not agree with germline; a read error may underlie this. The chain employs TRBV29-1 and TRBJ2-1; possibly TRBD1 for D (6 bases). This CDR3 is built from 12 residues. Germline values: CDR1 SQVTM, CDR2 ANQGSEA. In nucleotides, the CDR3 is TGTAGCGCTAAACCCGACAGGTTCGAGCAGTTCTTC. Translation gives CSAKPDRFEQFF.

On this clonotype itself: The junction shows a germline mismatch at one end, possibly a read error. CDR3 in DNA: TGTGCCAGCAGATTAGGGCAGATTGAGCAGTTCTTC. Its translation: CASRLGQIEQFF. This chain uses TRBV11-2 with TRBJ2-1; D unclear. The CDR3 runs to 12 residues. Germline V gene sequence: CDR1 SGHAT, CDR2 FQNNGV.

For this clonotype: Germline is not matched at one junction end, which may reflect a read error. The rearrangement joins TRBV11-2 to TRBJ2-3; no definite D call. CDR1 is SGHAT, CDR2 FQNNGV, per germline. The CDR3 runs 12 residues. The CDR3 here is CARSLDLGTQYF. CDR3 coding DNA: TGTGCCAGAAGCTTAGACCTAGGTACGCAGTATTTT.

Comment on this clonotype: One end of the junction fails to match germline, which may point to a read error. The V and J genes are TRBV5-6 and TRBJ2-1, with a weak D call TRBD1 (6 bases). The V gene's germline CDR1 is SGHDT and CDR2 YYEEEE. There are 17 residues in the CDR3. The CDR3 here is CASSSKGLGGLYNEQFF. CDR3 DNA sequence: TGTGCCAGTAGCTCAAAGGGATTAGGGGGTCTCTACAATGAGCAGTTCTTC.

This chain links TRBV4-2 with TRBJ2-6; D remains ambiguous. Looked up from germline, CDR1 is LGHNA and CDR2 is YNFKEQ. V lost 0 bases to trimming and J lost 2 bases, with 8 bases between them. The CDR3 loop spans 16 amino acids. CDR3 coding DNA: TGTGCCAGCAGCCAAGATCCTGTGGCTGGGGCCAACGTCCTGACTTTC. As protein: CASSQDPVAGANVLTF.

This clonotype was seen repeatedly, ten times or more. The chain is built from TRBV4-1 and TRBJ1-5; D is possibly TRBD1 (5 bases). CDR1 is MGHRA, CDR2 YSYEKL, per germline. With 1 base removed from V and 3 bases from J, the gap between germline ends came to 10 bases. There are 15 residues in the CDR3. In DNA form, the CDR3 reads TGCGCCAGCAGCCAAGTGGGGGGATTCAATCAGCCCCAGCATTTT. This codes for CASSQVGGFNQPQHF.

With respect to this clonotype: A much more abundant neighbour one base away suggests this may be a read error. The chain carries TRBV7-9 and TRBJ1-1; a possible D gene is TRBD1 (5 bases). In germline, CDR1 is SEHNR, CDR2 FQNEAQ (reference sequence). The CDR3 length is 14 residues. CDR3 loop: CASSPRRAGTEVFF. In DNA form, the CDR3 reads TGTGCCAGCAGCCCCCGCAGGGCGGGCACTGAAGTTTTCTTT.

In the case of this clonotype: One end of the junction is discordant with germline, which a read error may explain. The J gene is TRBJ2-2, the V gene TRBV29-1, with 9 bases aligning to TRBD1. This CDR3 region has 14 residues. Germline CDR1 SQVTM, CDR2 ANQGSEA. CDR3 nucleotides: TGCAGCGTCCCGGGACAGGGCAGGGGCGGGGAGCCGTTTTTT. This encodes CSVPGQGRGGEPFF.

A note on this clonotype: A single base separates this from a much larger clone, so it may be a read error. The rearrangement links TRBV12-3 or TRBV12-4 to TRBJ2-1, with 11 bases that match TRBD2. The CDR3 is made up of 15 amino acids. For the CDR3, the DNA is TGTGCCTGCAGTTATAGCGGGAGGGCCACCAATGAGCAGTTCTTC. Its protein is CACSYSGRATNEQFF.

This CDR3 is CASSLNSPEQYF. In nucleotides, the CDR3 is TGTGCCAGCAGCTTAAATAGCCCCGAACAGTACTTC. The chain combines TRBV11-2 with TRBJ2-7, with D uncertain. V gave up 2 bases and J gave up 10 bases, with 12 bases separating them. The CDR3 covers 12 residues. The germline CDR1 and CDR2 sequences are SGHAT and FQNNGV.

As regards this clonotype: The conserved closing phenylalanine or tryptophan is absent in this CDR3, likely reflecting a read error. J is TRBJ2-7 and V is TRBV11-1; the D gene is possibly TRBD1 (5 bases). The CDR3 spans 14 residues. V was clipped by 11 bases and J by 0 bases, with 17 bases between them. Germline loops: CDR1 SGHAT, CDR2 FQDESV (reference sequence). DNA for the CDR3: TGTGCCTGCAACACCAGGGCCTCCTCCTACGAGCAGTACCTC. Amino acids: CACNTRASSYEQYL.

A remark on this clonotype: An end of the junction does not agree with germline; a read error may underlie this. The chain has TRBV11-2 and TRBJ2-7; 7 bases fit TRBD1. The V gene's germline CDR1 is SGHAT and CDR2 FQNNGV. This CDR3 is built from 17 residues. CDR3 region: CANSLGGTVRILSEQYF. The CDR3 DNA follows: TGTGCCAACAGCTTAGGTGGGACAGTGCGCATACTTTCCGAGCAGTACTTC.

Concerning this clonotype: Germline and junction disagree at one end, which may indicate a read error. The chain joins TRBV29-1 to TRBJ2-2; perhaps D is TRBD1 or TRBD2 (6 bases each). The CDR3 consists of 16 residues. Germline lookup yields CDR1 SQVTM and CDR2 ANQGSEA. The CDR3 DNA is TGCAGCGCCCGAAGGGGGGCGGGACCGAACACCGTGGAGCAGTTTTTT. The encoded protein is CSARRGAGPNTVEQFF.

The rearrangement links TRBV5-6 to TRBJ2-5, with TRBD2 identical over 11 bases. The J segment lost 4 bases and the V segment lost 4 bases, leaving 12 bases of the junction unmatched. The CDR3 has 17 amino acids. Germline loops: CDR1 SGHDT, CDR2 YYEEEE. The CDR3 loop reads CASSPRLAGGRRETQYF. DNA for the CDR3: TGTGCCAGCAGCCCACGATTAGCGGGAGGGCGGCGAGAGACCCAGTACTTC.

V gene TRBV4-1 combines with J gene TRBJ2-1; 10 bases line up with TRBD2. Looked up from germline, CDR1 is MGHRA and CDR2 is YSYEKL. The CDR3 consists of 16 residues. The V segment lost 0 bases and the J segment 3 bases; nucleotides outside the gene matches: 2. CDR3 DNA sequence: TGCGCCAGCAGCCAAGAGGGACTAGCGTACTACAATGAGCAGTTCTTC. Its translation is CASSQEGLAYYNEQFF.

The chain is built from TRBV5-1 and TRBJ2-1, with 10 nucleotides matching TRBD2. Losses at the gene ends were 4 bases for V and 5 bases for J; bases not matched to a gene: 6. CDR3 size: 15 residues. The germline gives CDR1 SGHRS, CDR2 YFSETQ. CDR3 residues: CASSISSGRNNEQFF. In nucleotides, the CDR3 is TGCGCCAGCAGCATCTCTAGCGGGAGAAACAATGAGCAGTTCTTC.

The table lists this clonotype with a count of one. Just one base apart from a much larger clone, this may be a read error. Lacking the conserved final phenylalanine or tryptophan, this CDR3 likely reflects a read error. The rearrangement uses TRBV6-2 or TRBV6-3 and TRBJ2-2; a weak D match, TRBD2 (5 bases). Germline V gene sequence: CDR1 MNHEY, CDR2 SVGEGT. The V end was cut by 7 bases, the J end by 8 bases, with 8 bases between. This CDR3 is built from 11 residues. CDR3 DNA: TGTGCCAGCACCAGAGGGGGGGAGCTGTTTCTT. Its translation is CASTRGGELFL.

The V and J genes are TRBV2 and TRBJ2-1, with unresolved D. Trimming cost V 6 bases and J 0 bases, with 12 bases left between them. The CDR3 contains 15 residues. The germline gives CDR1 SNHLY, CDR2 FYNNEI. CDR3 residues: CASRERRSSYNEQFF. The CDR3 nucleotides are TGTGCCAGCAGGGAGCGCCGAAGCTCCTACAATGAGCAGTTCTTC.

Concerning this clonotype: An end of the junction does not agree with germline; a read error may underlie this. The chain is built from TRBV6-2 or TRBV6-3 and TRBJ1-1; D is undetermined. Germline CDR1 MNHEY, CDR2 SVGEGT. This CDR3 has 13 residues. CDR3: CASRRKDGTEAFF. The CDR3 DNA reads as TGTGCTAGCAGAAGGAAGGATGGGACTGAAGCTTTCTTT.

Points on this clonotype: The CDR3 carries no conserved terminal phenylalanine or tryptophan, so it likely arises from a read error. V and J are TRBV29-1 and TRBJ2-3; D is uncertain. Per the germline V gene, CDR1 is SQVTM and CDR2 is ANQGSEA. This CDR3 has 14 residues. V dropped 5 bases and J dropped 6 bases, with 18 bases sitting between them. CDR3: CSVLLELVVDTQYS. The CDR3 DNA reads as TGCAGCGTTCTCTTAGAATTGGTTGTGGATACGCAGTATTCT.

CDR3 region: CASSMGNNRITEAFF. The DNA for the CDR3 is TGTGCCAGTAGTATGGGGAACAACAGAATTACTGAAGCTTTCTTT. The chain recombines TRBV19 with TRBJ1-1, with D unclear. V dropped 3 bases and J dropped 5 bases, with 16 bases sitting between them. Germline V CDR1 and CDR2: LNHDA, SQIVND (reference sequence). This CDR3 is built from 15 residues. The variable domain in full, with the rest retrieved from reference TRBV19 and TRBJ1-1, is DGGITQSPKYLFRKEGQNVTLSCEQNLNHDAMYWYRQDPGQGLRLIYYSQIVNDFQKGDIAEGYSVSREKKESFPLTVTSAQKNPTAFYLCASSMGNNRITEAFFGQGTRLTVV.

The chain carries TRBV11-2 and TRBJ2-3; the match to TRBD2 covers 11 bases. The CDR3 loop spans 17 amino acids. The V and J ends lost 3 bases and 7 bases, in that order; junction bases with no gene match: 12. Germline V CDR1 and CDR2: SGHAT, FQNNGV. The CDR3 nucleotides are TGTGCCAGCAGCTTGGTTATCACTAGCGGGAGTCGATATACGCAGTATTTT. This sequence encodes CASSLVITSGSRYTQYF.

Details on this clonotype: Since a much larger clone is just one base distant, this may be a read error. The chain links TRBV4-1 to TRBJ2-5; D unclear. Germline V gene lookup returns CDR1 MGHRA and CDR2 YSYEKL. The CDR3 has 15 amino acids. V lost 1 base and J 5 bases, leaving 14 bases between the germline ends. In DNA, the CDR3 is TGCGCCAGCAGCCAAGGAGCTCGCGGTTCGGAGACCCAGTACTTC. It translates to CASSQGARGSETQYF.

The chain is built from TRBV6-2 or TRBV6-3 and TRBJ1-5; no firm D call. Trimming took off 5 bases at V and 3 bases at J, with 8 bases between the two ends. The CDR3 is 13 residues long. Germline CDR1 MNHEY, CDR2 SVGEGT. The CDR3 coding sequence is TGTGCCAGCAGTCCTTATAACAATCAGCCCCAGCATTTT. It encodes CASSPYNNQPQHF.

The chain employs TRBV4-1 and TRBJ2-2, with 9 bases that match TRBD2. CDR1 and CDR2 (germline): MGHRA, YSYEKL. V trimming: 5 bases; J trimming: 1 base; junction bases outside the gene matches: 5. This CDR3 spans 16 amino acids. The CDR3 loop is CASSGPAGGNTGELFF. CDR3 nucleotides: TGCGCCAGCAGCGGTCCAGCGGGAGGGAACACCGGGGAGCTGTTTTTT.